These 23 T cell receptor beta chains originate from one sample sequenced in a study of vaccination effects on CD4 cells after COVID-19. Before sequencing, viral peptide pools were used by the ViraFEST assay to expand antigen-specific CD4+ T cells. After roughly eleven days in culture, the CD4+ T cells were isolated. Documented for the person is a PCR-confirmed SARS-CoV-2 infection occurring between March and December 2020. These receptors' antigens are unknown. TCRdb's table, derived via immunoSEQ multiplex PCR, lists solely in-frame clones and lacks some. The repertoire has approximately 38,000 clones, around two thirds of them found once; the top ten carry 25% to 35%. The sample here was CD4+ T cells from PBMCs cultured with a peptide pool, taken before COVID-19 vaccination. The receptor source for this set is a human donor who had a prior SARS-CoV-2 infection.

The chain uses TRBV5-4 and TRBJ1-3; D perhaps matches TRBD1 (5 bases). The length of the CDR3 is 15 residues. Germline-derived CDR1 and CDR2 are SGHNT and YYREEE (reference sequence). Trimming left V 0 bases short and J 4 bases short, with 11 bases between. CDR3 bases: TGTGCCAGCAGCTTGGACGGGGCTGGGGGAAACACCATATATTTT. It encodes CASSLDGAGGNTIYF. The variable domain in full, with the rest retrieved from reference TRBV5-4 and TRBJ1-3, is ETGVTQSPTHLIKTRGQQVTLRCSSQSGHNTVSWYQQALGQGPQFIFQYYREEENGRGNFPPRFSGLQFPNYSSELNVNALELDDSALYLCASSLDGAGGNTIYFGEGSWLTVV.

In DNA, the CDR3 is TGTGCCACCAGCAGAGATCTTACGCAGGCCGAGCAGTACTTC. Amino acid sequence: CATSRDLTQAEQYF. The chain uses TRBV15 and TRBJ2-7; no reliable D call. Trimming left V 0 bases short and J 6 bases short, with 12 bases between. CDR1 is LNHNV, CDR2 YYDKDF, per germline (reference sequence). The CDR3 has 14 residues.

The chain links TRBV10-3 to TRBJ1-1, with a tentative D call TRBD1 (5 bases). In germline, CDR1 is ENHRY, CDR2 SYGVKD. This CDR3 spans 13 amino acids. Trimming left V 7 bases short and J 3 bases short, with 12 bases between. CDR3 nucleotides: TGTGCCATCACCTCGACAGAGGACACTGAAGCTTTCTTT. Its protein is CAITSTEDTEAFF.

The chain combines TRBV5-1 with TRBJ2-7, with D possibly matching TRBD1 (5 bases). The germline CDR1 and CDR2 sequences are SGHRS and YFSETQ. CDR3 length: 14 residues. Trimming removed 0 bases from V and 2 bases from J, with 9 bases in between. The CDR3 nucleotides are TGCGCCAGCAGCTTGGTCGCAGGGACCTACGAGCAGTACTTC. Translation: CASSLVAGTYEQYF.

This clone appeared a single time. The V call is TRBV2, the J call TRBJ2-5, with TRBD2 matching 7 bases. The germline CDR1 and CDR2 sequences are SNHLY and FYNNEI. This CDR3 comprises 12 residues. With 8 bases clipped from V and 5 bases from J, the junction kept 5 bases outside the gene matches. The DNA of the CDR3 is TGTGCCAGCGGGGGTAGCGGGGAGACCCAGTACTTC. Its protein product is CASGGSGETQYF. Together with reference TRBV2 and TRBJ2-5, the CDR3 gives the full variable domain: EPEVTQTPSHQVTQMGQEVILRCVPISNHLYFYWYRQILGQKVEFLVSFYNNEISEKSEIFDDQFSVERPDGSNFTLKIRSTKLEDSAMYFCASGGSGETQYFGPGTRLLVL.

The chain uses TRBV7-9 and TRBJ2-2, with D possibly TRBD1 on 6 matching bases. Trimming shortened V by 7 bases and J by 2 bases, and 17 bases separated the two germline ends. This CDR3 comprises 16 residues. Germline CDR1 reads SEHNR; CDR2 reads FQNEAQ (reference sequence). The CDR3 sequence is CASNTLGTPNTGELFF. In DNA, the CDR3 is TGTGCCAGCAATACCTTGGGGACACCCAACACCGGGGAGCTGTTTTTT.

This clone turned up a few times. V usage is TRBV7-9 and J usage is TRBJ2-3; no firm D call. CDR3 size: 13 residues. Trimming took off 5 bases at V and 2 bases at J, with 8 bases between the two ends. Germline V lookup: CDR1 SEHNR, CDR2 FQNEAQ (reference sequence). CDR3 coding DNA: TGTGCCAGCAGCCACACGGACACAGATACGCAGTATTTT. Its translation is CASSHTDTDTQYF.

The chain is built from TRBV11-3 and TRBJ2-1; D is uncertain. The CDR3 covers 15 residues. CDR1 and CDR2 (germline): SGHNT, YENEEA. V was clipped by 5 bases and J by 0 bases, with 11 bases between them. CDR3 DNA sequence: TGTGCCAGCAGCCAAGGCGGAAGCTCCTACAATGAGCAGTTCTTC. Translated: CASSQGGSSYNEQFF.

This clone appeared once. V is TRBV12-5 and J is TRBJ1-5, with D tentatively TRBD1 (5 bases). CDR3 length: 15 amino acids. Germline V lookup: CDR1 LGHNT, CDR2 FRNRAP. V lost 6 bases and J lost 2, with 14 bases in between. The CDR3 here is CASGQGDWGNQPQHF. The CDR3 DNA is TGTGCTAGTGGACAAGGGGACTGGGGCAATCAGCCCCAGCATTTT.

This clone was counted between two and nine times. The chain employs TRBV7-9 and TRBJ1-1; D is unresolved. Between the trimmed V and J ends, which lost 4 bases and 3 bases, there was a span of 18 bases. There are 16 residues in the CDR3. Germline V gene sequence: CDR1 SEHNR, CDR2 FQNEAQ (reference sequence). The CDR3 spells CASSSPLGPNYTEAFF. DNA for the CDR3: TGTGCCAGCAGCTCCCCCCTCGGGCCCAACTACACTGAAGCTTTCTTT.

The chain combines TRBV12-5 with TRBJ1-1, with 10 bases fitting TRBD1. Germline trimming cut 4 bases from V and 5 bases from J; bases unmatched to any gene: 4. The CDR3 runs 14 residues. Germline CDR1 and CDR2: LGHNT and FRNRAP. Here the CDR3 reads CASGYADRGTEAFF. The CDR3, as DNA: TGTGCTAGTGGTTACGCGGACAGGGGGACTGAAGCTTTCTTT.

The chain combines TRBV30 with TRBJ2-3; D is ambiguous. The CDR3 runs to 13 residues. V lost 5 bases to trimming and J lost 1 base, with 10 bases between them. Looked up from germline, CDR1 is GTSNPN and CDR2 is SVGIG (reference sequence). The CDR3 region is CAWASLGTDTQYF. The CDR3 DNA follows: TGTGCCTGGGCTTCTCTGGGCACAGATACGCAGTATTTT.

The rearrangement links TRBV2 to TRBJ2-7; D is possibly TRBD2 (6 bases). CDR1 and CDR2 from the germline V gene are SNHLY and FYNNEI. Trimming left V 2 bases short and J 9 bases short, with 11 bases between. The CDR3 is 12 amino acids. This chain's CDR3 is CASSERASVQYF. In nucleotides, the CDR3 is TGTGCCAGCAGTGAACGGGCTAGCGTGCAGTACTTC. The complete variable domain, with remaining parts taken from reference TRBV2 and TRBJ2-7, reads EPEVTQTPSHQVTQMGQEVILRCVPISNHLYFYWYRQILGQKVEFLVSFYNNEISEKSEIFDDQFSVERPDGSNFTLKIRSTKLEDSAMYFCASSERASVQYFGPGTRLTVT.

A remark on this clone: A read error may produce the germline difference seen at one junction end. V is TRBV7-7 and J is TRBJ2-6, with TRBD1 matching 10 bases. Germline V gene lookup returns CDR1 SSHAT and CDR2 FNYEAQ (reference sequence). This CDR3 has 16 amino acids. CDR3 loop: CASSTGQGAGANVLTF. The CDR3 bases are TGTGCTAGCAGCACCGGACAGGGGGCTGGGGCCAACGTCCTGACTTTC.

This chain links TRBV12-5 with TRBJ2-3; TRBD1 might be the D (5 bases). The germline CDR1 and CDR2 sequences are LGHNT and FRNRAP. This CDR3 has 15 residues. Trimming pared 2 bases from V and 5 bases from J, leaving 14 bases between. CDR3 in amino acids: CASGLSIGVGDTQYF. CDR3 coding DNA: TGTGCTAGTGGTTTGTCTATAGGGGTGGGAGATACGCAGTATTTT.

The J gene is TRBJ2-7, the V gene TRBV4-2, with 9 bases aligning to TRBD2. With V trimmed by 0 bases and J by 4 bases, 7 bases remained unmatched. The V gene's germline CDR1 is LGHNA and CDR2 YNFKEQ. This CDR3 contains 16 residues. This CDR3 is CASSQDRSGRTYEQYF. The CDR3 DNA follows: TGTGCCAGCAGCCAAGATCGGAGCGGGAGGACTTACGAGCAGTACTTC.

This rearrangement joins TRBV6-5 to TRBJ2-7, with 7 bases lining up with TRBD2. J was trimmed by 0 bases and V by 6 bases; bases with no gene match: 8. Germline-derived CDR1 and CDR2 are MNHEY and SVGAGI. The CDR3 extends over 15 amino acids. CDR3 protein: CASRQSLAVSYEQYF. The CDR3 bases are TGTGCCAGCAGGCAAAGCCTAGCGGTCTCCTACGAGCAGTACTTC.

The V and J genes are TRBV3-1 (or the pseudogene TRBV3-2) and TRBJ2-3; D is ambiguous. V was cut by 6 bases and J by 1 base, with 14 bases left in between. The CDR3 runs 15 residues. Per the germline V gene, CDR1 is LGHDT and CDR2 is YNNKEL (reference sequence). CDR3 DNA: TGTGCCAGCAGTATCTCCCCCGAAGGCACAGATACGCAGTATTTT. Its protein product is CASSISPEGTDTQYF.

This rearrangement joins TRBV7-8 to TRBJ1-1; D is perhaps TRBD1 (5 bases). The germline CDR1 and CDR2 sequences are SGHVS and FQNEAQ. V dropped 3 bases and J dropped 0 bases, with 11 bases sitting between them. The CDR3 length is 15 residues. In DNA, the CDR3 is TGTGCCAGCAGCTTTGGGGGGGGTCTGAACACTGAAGCTTTCTTT. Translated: CASSFGGGLNTEAFF.

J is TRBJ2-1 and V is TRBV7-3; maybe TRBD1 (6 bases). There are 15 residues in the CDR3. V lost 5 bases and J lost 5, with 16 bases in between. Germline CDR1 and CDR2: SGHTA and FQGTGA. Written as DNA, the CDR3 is TGTGCCAGCAGCGCCGGCCAGGGGCGGAACAATGAGCAGTTCTTC. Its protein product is CASSAGQGRNNEQFF.

CDR3 in amino acids: CASSPTRGGLNTEAFF. In nucleotides, the CDR3 is TGTGCCAGCTCACCGACCAGGGGGGGATTGAACACTGAAGCTTTCTTT. The chain couples TRBV18 to TRBJ1-1, with 7 bases identical to TRBD1. CDR1 is KGHSH and CDR2 is LQKENI in the germline V gene. The CDR3 has 16 amino acids. The V gene end was trimmed by 3 bases and the J gene end by 0 bases; junction bases not matched to a gene: 7. Supplemented by reference TRBV18 and TRBJ1-1, the full variable domain reads NAGVMQNPRHLVRRRGQEARLRCSPMKGHSHVYWYRQLPEEGLKFMVYLQKENIIDESGMPKERFSAEFPKEGPSILRIQQVVRGDSAAYFCASSPTRGGLNTEAFFGQGTRLTVV.

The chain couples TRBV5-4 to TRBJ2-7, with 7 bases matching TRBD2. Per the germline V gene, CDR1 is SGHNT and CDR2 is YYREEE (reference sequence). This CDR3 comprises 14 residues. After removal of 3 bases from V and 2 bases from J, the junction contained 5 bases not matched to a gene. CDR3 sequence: CASSSQTSTYEQYF. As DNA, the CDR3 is TGTGCCAGCAGCTCTCAGACTAGCACCTACGAGCAGTACTTC.

This chain's CDR3 is CASSWSSGSGANEQFF. CDR3 bases: TGTGCCAGCAGCTGGTCTAGCGGGAGCGGGGCAAATGAGCAGTTCTTC. The chain joins TRBV7-2 to TRBJ2-1; TRBD2 aligns across 10 bases. V shed 4 bases and J 7 bases; nucleotides not matched to a gene: 10. The germline V gene has CDR1 SGHTA and CDR2 FQGNSA. This CDR3 comprises 16 residues.